The present entry profiles one T cell receptor (beta chain) with its context. What it binds is not known. This sample stems from a study of lymphopenia after photon versus proton radiotherapy. Whole-study results and caveats: Photon-treated patients lost naive T cells and TCR diversity; proton-treated stayed stable. Oligoclonal CD8+ Temra expansion after nadir drove photon patients' diversity drop.

The repertoire was sequenced with immunoSEQ multiplex PCR; TCRdb's copy has only in-frame clones and lacks some. The table includes approximately 70,000 clones, 87% detected once. The source material was peripheral blood, sampled from a patient treated with proton-based radiotherapy. The TCR comes from an elderly man with esophageal cancer.

CDR3 DNA: TGTGCCAGCAGCTCGGCGGGAGGGGATACGCAGTATTTT. It is translated as CASSSAGGDTQYF. V is TRBV7-2 and J is TRBJ2-3; the match to TRBD2 covers 9 bases. Losses at the gene ends were 4 bases for V and 6 bases for J; bases not matched to a gene: 2. The germline V gene encodes CDR1 SGHTA and CDR2 FQGNSA. This CDR3 spans 13 amino acids.